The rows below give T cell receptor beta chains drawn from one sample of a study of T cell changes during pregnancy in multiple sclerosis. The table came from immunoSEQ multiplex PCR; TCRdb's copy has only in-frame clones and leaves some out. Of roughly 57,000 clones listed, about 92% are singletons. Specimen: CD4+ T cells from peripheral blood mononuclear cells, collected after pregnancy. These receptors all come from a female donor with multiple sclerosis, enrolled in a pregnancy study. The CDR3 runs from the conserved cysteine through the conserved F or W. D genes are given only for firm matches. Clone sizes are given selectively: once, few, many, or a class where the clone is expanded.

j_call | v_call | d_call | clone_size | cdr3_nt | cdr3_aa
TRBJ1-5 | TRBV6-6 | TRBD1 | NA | TGTGCCAGCACCCTGGACAGGGCCCTGGGCAATCAGCCCCAGCATTTT | CASTLDRALGNQPQHF
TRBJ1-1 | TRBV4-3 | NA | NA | TGCGCCAGCAGCCAGGGGGGGGCTCGGGGCACTGAAGCTTTCTTT | CASSQGGARGTEAFF
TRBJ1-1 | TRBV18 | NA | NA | TGTGCCAGCGGCCACGACAGAGACACTGAAGCTTTCTTT | CASGHDRDTEAFF
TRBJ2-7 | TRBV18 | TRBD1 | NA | TGTGCCAGCTCTACCGGGACAGGGCCCTACGAGCAGTACTTC | CASSTGTGPYEQYF
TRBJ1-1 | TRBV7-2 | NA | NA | TGTGCCAGCAGCCCTAGGGCCAGGGATACTGAAGCTTTCTTT | CASSPRARDTEAFF
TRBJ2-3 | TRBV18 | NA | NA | TGTGCCAGCTCACCCGCAGGACAACCAGATACGCAGTATTTT | CASSPAGQPDTQYF
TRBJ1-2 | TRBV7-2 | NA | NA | TGTGCCAGCAGCTTGCGGCTCGTGGGCTATGGCTACACCTTC | CASSLRLVGYGYTF
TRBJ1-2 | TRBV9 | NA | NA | TGTGCCAGCAGCGTAGTCGCCGGGAACTATGGCTACACCTTC | CASSVVAGNYGYTF
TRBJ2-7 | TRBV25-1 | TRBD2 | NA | TGTGCCAGCAGTGAAAACAAGCGGGGCTCCTACGAGCAGTACTTC | CASSENKRGSYEQYF
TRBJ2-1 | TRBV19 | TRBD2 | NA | TGTGCCAGTAGGCAAGGGACTAGCGTGGGGTACGGTGAGCAGTTCTTC | CASRQGTSVGYGEQFF
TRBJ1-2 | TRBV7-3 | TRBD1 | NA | TGTGCCAGCAGCCAGACAGGGTCGGCTGGCTACACCTTC | CASSQTGSAGYTF
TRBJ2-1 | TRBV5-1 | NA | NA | TGCGCCAGCAGCCGACAGTCCAATGAGCAGTTCTTC | CASSRQSNEQFF
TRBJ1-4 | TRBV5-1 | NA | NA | TGCGCCAGCACCCAGACAGGCCTTAATGAAAAACTGTTTTTT | CASTQTGLNEKLFF
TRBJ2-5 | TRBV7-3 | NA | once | TGTGCCAGCAGCTTAGAGCCAGGACAAGAGACCCAGTACTTC | CASSLEPGQETQYF
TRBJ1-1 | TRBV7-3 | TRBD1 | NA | TGTGCCAGCAGCGCCCGACAGGGAAGCGAAGCTTTCTTT | CASSARQGSEAFF
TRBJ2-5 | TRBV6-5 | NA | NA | TGTGCCAGCAGTCCCGTATGGGAGCAGTACTTC | CASSPVWEQYF
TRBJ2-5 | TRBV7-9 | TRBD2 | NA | TGTGCCAGCAGCCCCGTGATATCGGGGGGACAAGAGACCCAGTACTTC | CASSPVISGGQETQYF
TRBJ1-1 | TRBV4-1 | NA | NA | TGCGCCAGCAGCCAAGAAGCTCGGGGGAGGACTGAAGCTTTCTTT | CASSQEARGRTEAFF
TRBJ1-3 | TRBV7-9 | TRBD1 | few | TGTGCCAGCAGGCCAAAGGGGGCACACTCTGGAAACACCATATATTTT | CASRPKGAHSGNTIYF
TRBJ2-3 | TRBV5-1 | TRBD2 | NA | TGCGCCAGCAGCGTGGGACTAGCGGGGGGGCCTAACACAGATACGCAGTATTTT | CASSVGLAGGPNTDTQYF
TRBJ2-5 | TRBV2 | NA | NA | TGTGCCAGTGGGGGGCAAGAGACCCAGTACTTC | CASGGQETQYF
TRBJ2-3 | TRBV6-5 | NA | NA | TGTGCCAGCAGTTACAGCAGGGGCACAGATACGCAGTATTTT | CASSYSRGTDTQYF
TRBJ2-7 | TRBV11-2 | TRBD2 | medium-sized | TGTGCCAGCAGCTTCACTAGCGGGGGGGTACCCTACGAGCAGTACTTC | CASSFTSGGVPYEQYF
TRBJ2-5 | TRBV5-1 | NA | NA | TGCGCCAGCAGCTTTGTAGGGGTAGCAGAGACCCAGTACTTC | CASSFVGVAETQYF
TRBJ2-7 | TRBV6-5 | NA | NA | TGTGCCAGCAGTTCCACGGACTTGATAAGCTCCTACGAGCAGTACTTC | CASSSTDLISSYEQYF
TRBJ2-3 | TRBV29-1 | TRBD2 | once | TGCAGCGTTGTCCAGTGGGACTACAGCACAGATACGCAGTATTTT | CSVVQWDYSTDTQYF
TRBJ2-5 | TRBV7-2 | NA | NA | TGTGCCAGCAGCTTGTGGCTTTGGGAGACCCAGTACTTC | CASSLWLWETQYF
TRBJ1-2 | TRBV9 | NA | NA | TGTGCCAGCAGCGTAGGCGGGGGCCTCTATGGCTACACCTTC | CASSVGGGLYGYTF
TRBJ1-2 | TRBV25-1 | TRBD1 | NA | TGTGCCAGCACAGGGACAGTCTATGGCTACACCTTC | CASTGTVYGYTF
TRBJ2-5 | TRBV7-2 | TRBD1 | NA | TGTGCCAGCAGCACCCACCAGGGGGCCGATGAGACCCAGTACTTC | CASSTHQGADETQYF
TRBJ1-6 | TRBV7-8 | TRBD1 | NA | TGTGCCAGCAGCTCAGGGGGTAATTCACCCCTCCACTTT | CASSSGGNSPLHF
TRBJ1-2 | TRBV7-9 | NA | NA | TGTGCCAGCAGCTTACGGAGAGGCTACACCTTC | CASSLRRGYTF
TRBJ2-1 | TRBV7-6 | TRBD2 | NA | TGTGCCAGCAGCTCTTTAGCGGGGGGCTACCATGAGCAGTTCTTC | CASSSLAGGYHEQFF
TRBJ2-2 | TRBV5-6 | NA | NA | TGTGCCAGCAGCTTGTTTGCCGGGGGAGTCACCGGGGAGCTGTTTTTT | CASSLFAGGVTGELFF
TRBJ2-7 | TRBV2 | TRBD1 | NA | TGTGCCAGCAGTGAAGAGGGACAGGGTCAATACGAGCAGTACTTC | CASSEEGQGQYEQYF
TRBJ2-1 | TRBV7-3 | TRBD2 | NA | TGTGCCAGCAGCACGGGGGGGCTATACAATGAGCAGTTCTTC | CASSTGGLYNEQFF
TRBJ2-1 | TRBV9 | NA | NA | TGTGCCAGCGGAGGGGTAGGGGCCAATGAGCAGTTCTTC | CASGGVGANEQFF
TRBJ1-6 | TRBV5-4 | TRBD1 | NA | TGTGCCAGCAGCTTACAGGGGGCGCAGGATAATTCACCCCTCCACTTT | CASSLQGAQDNSPLHF
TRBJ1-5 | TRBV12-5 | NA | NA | TGTGCTAGTGGTTTGGTACGCGACAGGCGCAATCAGCCCCAGCATTTT | CASGLVRDRRNQPQHF
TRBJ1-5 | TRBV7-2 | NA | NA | TGTGCCAGCAGCTTAGGAAGGGGTAGCAATCAGCCCCAGCATTTT | CASSLGRGSNQPQHF
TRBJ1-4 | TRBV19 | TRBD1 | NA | TGTGCCAGTAGCCCCCTGGGACAGGCCCTAGGTTTTAATGAAAAACTGTTTTTT | CASSPLGQALGFNEKLFF
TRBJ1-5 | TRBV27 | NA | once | TGTGCCAGCAGCCGTGCGGTCTCCGGGGTAAAGGTTCAGCCCCAGCATTTT | CASSRAVSGVKVQPQHF
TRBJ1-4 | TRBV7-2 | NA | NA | TGTGCCAGCAGCTTAGGGGGGCTTTTTTATGAAAAACTGTTTTTT | CASSLGGLFYEKLFF
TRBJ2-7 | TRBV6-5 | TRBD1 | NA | TGTGCCAGCAGTTACTCGAGACAGGGGACCGAGCAGTACTTC | CASSYSRQGTEQYF
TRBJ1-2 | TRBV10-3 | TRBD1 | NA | TGTGCCATCAGGGACAGGGCTAACTATGGCTACACCTTC | CAIRDRANYGYTF
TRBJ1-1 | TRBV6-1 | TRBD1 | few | TGTGCCAGCAGTGATCGGTCGGAGGGGGCGACTGAAGCTTTCTTT | CASSDRSEGATEAFF
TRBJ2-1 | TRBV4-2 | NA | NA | TGTGCCAGGGGGCACAATGAGCAGTTCTTC | CARGHNEQFF
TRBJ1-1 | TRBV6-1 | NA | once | TGTGCCAGCAGTGACTTCAGCGACAGAGCTGAAGCTTTCTTT | CASSDFSDRAEAFF
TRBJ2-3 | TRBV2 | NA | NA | TGTGCCAGCAGAAGGACCGTATCGGGGGATACGCAGTATTTT | CASRRTVSGDTQYF
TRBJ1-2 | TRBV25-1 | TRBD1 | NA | TGTGCCAGCAGTGAACCGGGACAGATCCATTATGGCTACACCTTC | CASSEPGQIHYGYTF
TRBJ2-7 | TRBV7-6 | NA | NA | TGTGCCAGCAGCTTACGAGGAAACGAGCAGTACTTC | CASSLRGNEQYF
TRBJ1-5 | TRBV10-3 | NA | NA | TGTGCCATCAGTTATGAGTCTTATCAGCCCCAGCATTTT | CAISYESYQPQHF